This TCR beta chain came from a study of T-cell reconstitution after alpha-beta-depleted transplantation in children. Points from the study as a whole: Some patients' high day-60 TCRbeta diversity was traced to surviving recipient T cells and thymic progenitors. Most T-cell counts and diversity one year after the transplant came from T cells that were newly produced.

J lost 5 bases, V lost 5 bases, and 14 bases had no gene match. The CDR3 has 15 amino acids. Germline CDR1 and CDR2: SQVTM and ANQGSEA. Unique molecular identifiers were incorporated into the prepared TCRbeta library. Each CDR3 protein is one row after TCRdb ran MiXCR on the PCR reads. Of about 980,000 distinct CDR3 sequences listed, 25% to 35% are singletons. This clonotype turned up a few times. The antigen is undetermined. The chain is built from TRBV29-1 and TRBJ1-2, with TRBD1 identical over 7 bases. This material consisted of PBMCs, mostly from graft donor cells, taken 360 days after TCRalphabeta/CD19-depleted stem cell transplant. This sequence originates from a boy younger than two who had a stem cell transplant for SCID, so the T cells may come from the graft donor. This chain's CDR3 is CSVISSRQGAYGYTF. In DNA form, the CDR3 reads TGCAGCGTTATTAGCTCAAGACAGGGTGCATATGGCTACACCTTC.